These T cell receptor beta chains were read from a single sample in a study of T cells after yellow fever vaccination. Via MiXCR, TCRdb re-called the 5' RACE reads, giving one row per CDR3 protein. The sample has 200,000 to 300,000 distinct CDR3 sequences, 6% to 8% seen once. This specimen consisted of CD4+ T cells sorted from PBMCs, obtained on the day of the yellow fever booster vaccination. Every receptor here comes from a man aged 25 to 40 who received the YFV17D yellow fever vaccine. CDR3s include the opening cysteine and the closing phenylalanine or tryptophan. The size entry is marked missing in some rows and otherwise reads once, few, many or a size class.

J gene,V gene,clone size,CDR3 protein
TRBJ2-6,TRBV28,NA,CASSLWGPGANVLTF
TRBJ1-6,TRBV28,NA,CASRSPGRTNSPLHF
TRBJ2-7,TRBV12-3/TRBV12-4,few,CASSTGGLKAEQYF
TRBJ2-1,TRBV18,few,CASSPKTGDNEQFF
TRBJ2-2,TRBV12-3/TRBV12-4,many,CAARDRGAPGELFF
TRBJ2-5,TRBV20-1,few,CSAPRASSSRETQYF
TRBJ2-1,TRBV18,few,CASSPPLSGRALGEQFF
TRBJ2-7,TRBV28,NA,CASSPTSAISLYEQYF
TRBJ2-1,TRBV25-1,many,CASSDFHEQFF
TRBJ1-2,TRBV7-2,few,CASSRDRGTSYGYTF
TRBJ2-7,TRBV21-1,NA,CASSKLPLGQYF
TRBJ1-1,TRBV20-1,few,CSARSGHLNTEAFF
TRBJ2-1,TRBV18,many,CASSPSLGNEQFF
TRBJ2-5,TRBV14,many,CASSQASSGTQYF
TRBJ2-5,TRBV29-1,many,CSVVWGQETQYF
TRBJ2-3,TRBV5-1,many,CASSLLWTDTQYF
TRBJ2-5,TRBV19,NA,CASSGRKETQYF
TRBJ2-3,TRBV9,NA,CASSQTGTSGSTGTQYF
TRBJ1-5,TRBV12-3/TRBV12-4,many,CASSLFRSNQPQHF
TRBJ2-2,TRBV20-1,NA,CSALAGGNTGELFF
TRBJ2-1,TRBV7-6,few,CASSSFVAGEATNEQFF
TRBJ2-5,TRBV25-1,NA,CASSGRLAGGRETQYF
TRBJ2-2,TRBV6-5,few,CASSYWGTGELFF
TRBJ2-4,TRBV20-1,NA,CSAKTETLTKNIQYF
TRBJ2-7,TRBV4-1,NA,CASSPLGTRPDEQYF
TRBJ1-1,TRBV7-3,many,CASSPGQNTEAFF